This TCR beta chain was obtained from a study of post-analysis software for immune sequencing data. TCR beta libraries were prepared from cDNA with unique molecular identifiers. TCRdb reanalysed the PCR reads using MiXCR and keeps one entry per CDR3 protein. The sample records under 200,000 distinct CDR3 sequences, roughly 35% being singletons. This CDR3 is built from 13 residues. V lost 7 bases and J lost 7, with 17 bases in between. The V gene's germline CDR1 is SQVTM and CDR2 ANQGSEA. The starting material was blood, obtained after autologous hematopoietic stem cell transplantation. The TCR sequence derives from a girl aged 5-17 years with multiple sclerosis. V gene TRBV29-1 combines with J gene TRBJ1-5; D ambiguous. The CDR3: CSAAGWEGQPQHF. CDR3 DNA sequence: TGCAGCGCTGCAGGCTGGGAGGGACAGCCCCAGCATTTT.